These 8 T cell receptor beta chains were all obtained from the same sample, sequenced in a study of response to subunit inactivated influenza vaccine. TCRdb recomputed calls from the RT-PCR reads with MiXCR, one row per CDR3 protein. This repertoire shows 500,000 or so distinct CDR3 sequences, 15% to 20% found once; its top ten account for around 3%. The source was CD4+ T cells sorted from PBMCs, collected approximately 25 months after vaccination. These receptors were collected from a man between 45 and 75 years old who received an inactivated influenza vaccine.

The chain joins TRBV9 to TRBJ2-3, with a possible D match to TRBD1 (6 bases). With 4 bases removed from V and 4 bases from J, the gap between germline ends came to 13 bases. This CDR3 is built from 14 residues. The germline V gene encodes CDR1 SGDLS and CDR2 YYNGEE. The CDR3: CASSPGQNPDTQYF. In DNA form, the CDR3 reads TGTGCCAGCAGCCCCGGACAGAATCCAGATACGCAGTATTTT.

This clonotype was observed a handful of times. This chain links TRBV10-3 with TRBJ1-2; 8 bases align to TRBD1. V lost 6 bases, J lost 3 bases, and 6 bases stayed unmatched. The CDR3 extends over 14 amino acids. Germline CDR1 is ENHRY and CDR2 is SYGVKD. CDR3 DNA: TGTGCCATCAGGCCGGGACAGGATTACTATGGCTACACCTTC. Amino acid sequence: CAIRPGQDYYGYTF.

The genes are TRBV29-1 and TRBJ2-5; D is ambiguous. Per germline, CDR1 SQVTM and CDR2 ANQGSEA. V gave up 4 bases and J gave up 1 base, with 10 bases separating them. This CDR3 is built from 13 residues. CDR3 loop: CSVAPRIQETQYF. Here the CDR3 DNA reads TGCAGCGTTGCCCCCCGAATCCAAGAGACCCAGTACTTC.

This clonotype was seen a single time. The V and J genes are TRBV25-1 and TRBJ2-3; 16 bases are a match to TRBD2. Germline lookup yields CDR1 MGHDK and CDR2 SYGVNS. With 6 bases clipped from V and 6 bases from J, the junction kept 6 bases outside the gene matches. CDR3 length: 16 amino acids. The CDR3 here is CASSRPGLAGGDTQYF. The CDR3 nucleotides are TGTGCCAGCAGCCGCCCGGGACTAGCGGGAGGGGATACGCAGTATTTT.

The chain carries TRBV9 and TRBJ2-1, with D possibly TRBD1 on 5 matching bases. In germline, CDR1 is SGDLS, CDR2 YYNGEE. V shed 0 bases and J shed 5 bases, with 15 bases lying between them. The CDR3 extends over 16 amino acids. The CDR3 DNA reads as TGTGCCAGCAGCGTAGATCCAGGGTTAGTCGACAATGAGCAGTTCTTC. Protein: CASSVDPGLVDNEQFF.

This rearrangement joins TRBV25-1 to TRBJ1-2; 8 bases map to TRBD1. Germline V gives CDR1 MGHDK, CDR2 SYGVNS. V dropped 4 bases and J dropped 0; count of bases not matched to a gene: 1. The CDR3 length is 14 residues. The CDR3, as DNA: TGTGCCAGCAGTGGGACAGGGACTAACTATGGCTACACCTTC. It is translated as CASSGTGTNYGYTF.

The sample holds many counts of this clonotype. This chain connects TRBV5-1 to TRBJ2-7; 8 bases map to TRBD1. CDR3 length: 13 amino acids. V gave up 0 bases and J gave up 4 bases; unmatched junction bases: 0. CDR1 and CDR2 (germline): SGHRS, YFSETQ. The chain's CDR3 is CASSLDRGYEQYF. The CDR3 nucleotides are TGCGCCAGCAGCTTGGACAGGGGGTACGAGCAGTACTTC.

Comments on this clonotype: A single base separates this from a much larger clone, so it may be a read error. This chain uses TRBV29-1 with TRBJ2-3; 9 positions match TRBD2. CDR1 is SQVTM, CDR2 ANQGSEA, per germline. This CDR3 spans 12 amino acids. V was pared by 4 bases and J by 4 bases, with 0 bases of the junction left unmatched. CDR3 protein: CSVGTSADTQYF. CDR3 nucleotide sequence: TGCAGCGTTGGGACTAGCGCAGATACGCAGTATTTT.